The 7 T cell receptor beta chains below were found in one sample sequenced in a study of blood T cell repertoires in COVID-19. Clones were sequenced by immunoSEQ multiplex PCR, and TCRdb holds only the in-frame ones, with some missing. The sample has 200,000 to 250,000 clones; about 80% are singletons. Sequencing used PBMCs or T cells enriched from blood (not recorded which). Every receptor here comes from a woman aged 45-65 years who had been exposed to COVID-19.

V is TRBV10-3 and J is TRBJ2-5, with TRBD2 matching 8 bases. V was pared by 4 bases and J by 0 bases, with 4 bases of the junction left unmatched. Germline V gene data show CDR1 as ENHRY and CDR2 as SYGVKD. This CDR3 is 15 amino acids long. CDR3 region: CAISGRGVHQETQYF. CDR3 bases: TGTGCCATCAGTGGGCGGGGGGTCCACCAAGAGACCCAGTACTTC.

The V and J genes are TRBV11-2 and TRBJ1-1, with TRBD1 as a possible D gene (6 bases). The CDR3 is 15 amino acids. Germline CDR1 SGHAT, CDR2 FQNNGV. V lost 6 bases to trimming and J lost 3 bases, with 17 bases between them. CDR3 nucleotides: TGTGCCAGCAGAGTCCCAGGGGCGATGGACACTGAAGCTTTCTTT. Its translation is CASRVPGAMDTEAFF.

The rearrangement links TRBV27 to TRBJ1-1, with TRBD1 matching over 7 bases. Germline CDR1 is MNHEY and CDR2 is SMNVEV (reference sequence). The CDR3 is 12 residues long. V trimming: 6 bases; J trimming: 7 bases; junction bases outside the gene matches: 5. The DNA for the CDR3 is TGTGCCAGCAGATTAGGGGGCAGTGAAGCTTTCTTT. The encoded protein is CASRLGGSEAFF.

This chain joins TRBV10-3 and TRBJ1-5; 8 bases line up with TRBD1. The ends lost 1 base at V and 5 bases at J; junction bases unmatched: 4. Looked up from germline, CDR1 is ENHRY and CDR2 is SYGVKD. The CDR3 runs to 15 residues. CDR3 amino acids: CAISELDREYQPQHF. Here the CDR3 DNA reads TGTGCCATCAGTGAGTTGGACAGGGAGTATCAGCCCCAGCATTTT.

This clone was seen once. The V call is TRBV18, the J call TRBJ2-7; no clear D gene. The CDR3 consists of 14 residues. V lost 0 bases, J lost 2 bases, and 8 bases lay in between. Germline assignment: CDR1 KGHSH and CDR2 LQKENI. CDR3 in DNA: TGTGCCAGCTCACCACCGGTCTCTACCTACGAGCAGTACTTC. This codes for CASSPPVSTYEQYF.

The CDR3 region is CASTGYGYTF. CDR3 DNA: TGCGCCAGTACAGGGTACGGCTACACCTTC. The chain couples TRBV10-1 to TRBJ1-2; D is perhaps TRBD1 (6 bases). V lost 9 bases and J 8 bases, leaving 10 bases between the germline ends. CDR1 and CDR2 (germline): WNHNN, SYGVQD (reference sequence). CDR3 length: 10 residues.

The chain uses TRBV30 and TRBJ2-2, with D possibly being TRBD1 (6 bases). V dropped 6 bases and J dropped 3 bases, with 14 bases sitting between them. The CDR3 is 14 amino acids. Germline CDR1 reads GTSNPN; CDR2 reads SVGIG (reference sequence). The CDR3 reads CACSTGMDTGELFF. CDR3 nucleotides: TGTGCCTGTTCTACAGGGATGGACACCGGGGAGCTGTTTTTT.